The present T cell receptor (beta chain) was sequenced within a study of shared clonotypes between healthy human individuals. Overall study results and limits: Sharing across four donors was highest in naive CD4 (around 5%) and lowest in memory CD8 (roughly 0.4%).

On this clone itself: What it binds is not known.

Trimming at V came to 1 base and at J to 4 bases, leaving 11 bases not matched to a gene. The CDR3 runs 17 residues. Germline CDR1 and CDR2: KGHSH and LQKENI. CD8 cells classed as naive were CD45RO-negative and positively selected for CCR7, excluding terminally differentiated effector memory CD45RA+ cells. Donors were healthy HIV-negative adults without recently reported acute infections or vaccinations. Investigators spread the genomic DNA of each subset evenly over several immunoSEQ plates. Each sorted subset replicate got 200 ng genomic DNA, approximately 27,000 genomes. Repertoires were generated with immunoSEQ multiplex PCR, while TCRdb's copy carries only in-frame clones and drops some. The sample has roughly 2.1 million clones, about 93% seen once; the top ten hold under 2%.

The V and J genes are TRBV18 and TRBJ2-5, with 8 bases lining up with TRBD1. The material sequenced was naive CD8+ T cells from PBMCs. The source of this sequence is a man aged 18 to 35 in good health. Some clones in this sample may be carry-over from other donors' samples. The CDR3 reads CASSPQDRGPLGETQYF. The CDR3 DNA sequence: TGTGCCAGCTCACCACAAGACAGGGGTCCCCTCGGAGAGACCCAGTACTTC.